This TCR beta chain was identified in a study of persistence of HIV-infected CD4 T cells. As for the study in general: Donors were ART-treated; their CMV- and Gag-responding CD4+ T cells were isolated.

The immunoSEQ assay was version 4, run in survey mode. Template was genomic DNA at 10 ng/uL, with up to 1 ug used per sample. Generated by immunoSEQ multiplex PCR, the TCRdb table keeps only in-frame clones and is missing some. The sample has just over 35,000 clones, approximately 87% seen once. With respect to this clone: Its antigen is not identified.

The CDR3 runs 14 residues. V lost 3 bases to trimming and J lost 4 bases, with 12 bases between them. Per germline, CDR1 KGHSH and CDR2 LQKENI. Overlapping HIV-1 Gag 15-mer peptides at approximately 1 ug per peptide per mL were used. CD40L/CD69 double-negative CD45RO-high memory CD4+ T cells were collected. Donors had CD4+ T cell counts above 400 cells/uL and were CMV-seropositive. The study's findings and limits: Bulk TCR data could not be restricted to HIV-1-infected CMV-responding cells.

This material consisted of cultured CD4+ T cells from PBMCs, taken from a patient who received antiretroviral therapy. The chain has TRBV18 and TRBJ1-1; maybe TRBD1 (6 bases). This TCR came from an adult with HIV. The donor label of this sample is uncertain. The CDR3 DNA is TGTGCCAGCTCACCGCGACAGGAGCGCACTGAAGCTTTCTTT. Its protein product is CASSPRQERTEAFF.